The entry below describes one T cell receptor beta chain. What it binds is unknown. With a much larger clone just one base away, this may be a read error. Likely a read error: the CDR3 ends without its conserved phenylalanine or tryptophan. Germline V gene lookup returns CDR1 SGHVS and CDR2 FQNEAQ. With V trimmed by 1 base and J by 5 bases, 10 bases remained unmatched. The CDR3 consists of 17 residues. With a constant-region primer, TCR beta cDNA was made from about 0.55 ug of total RNA. TCR beta libraries came from three nested multiplex PCR rounds using slightly modified ARM-PCR. The study ran its first two PCR rounds for roughly 11 cycles each, using TRBV1-TRBV30 forward primers and a C-beta reverse primer. TCRdb re-derived calls from the multiplex PCR reads in MiXCR, one entry per CDR3 protein. The table records approximately 320,000 distinct CDR3 sequences, more than 55% of them present only once.

This record comes from a study of tumor-infiltrating lymphocytes in primary liver carcinoma. Whole-study context: These were node-negative, non-metastatic T1-T3 tumors of roughly 4 to 10 cm.

The researchers obtained blood RNA from unsorted whole blood and also extracted germline DNA. Overall study results and limits: Tumor region pairs shared more overlap than did tumor-adjacent and tumor-blood pairs.

Sample: peripheral blood. This clonotype originated in a woman aged 25 to 39 with primary liver carcinoma and hepatitis B virus infection. V and J are TRBV7-8 and TRBJ2-5; 10 nucleotides align to TRBD2. The CDR3 sequence: CASSLEASGSSGETQYL. CDR3 in DNA: TGTGCCAGCAGCTTAGAGGCTAGCGGGAGTTCCGGGGAGACCCAGTACCTC.